This paragraph reports one TCR beta chain. Its antigen remains undetermined. Per-base qualities were not stored, and no clone one base away is much larger. In the germline V gene, CDR1 corresponds to SGHRS and CDR2 to YFSETQ. The CDR3, from cysteine to phenylalanine, totals 13 residues. The CDR3 DNA has 39 bases and is translated from base 1. Trimming takes 0 bases from V and 7 bases from J, and the germline ends sit 10 bases apart. TCRbeta CDR3 regions were amplified from genomic DNA using the immunoSEQ Assay, a bias-controlled multiplex PCR. Processing in the source paper ran as follows. The number of nucleated cells in each sample was estimated from the amplification of reference gene primers within the assay. To quantify the absolute abundance of each unique TCRbeta CDR3 rearrangement, sequence reads were collapsed and filtered. For each sample, productive Simpson clonality was calculated as the square root of Simpson's diversity index over productive rearrangements. TCRdb carries this immuneACCESS record with in-frame sequences only. Its versions omit some clonotypes, under half of them owing to an unresolved V gene in the studies checked, with the rest unexplained. For V, J and clone size, that table is used; D and trimming come from the DNA. This sample gives about 110,000 clones in total; about four fifths of them show up just once. Jointly, the top ten make up approximately 15% of the sample.

This record comes from a study of blood T cell repertoires in COVID-19 (dated by TCRdb to the early 2020s). Regarding the complete study: Samples from collaborators originated in the United States, Italy and Spain and spanned both the acute and convalescent phases of COVID-19. The prospective study material was composed of cDNA or gDNA derived from T cells, B-cell-depleted T cells, or PBMCs. Deeply sampled blood TCRbeta repertoires from subjects exposed to, actively infected with, or recovered from COVID-19 were included in the dataset. The repertoires were released in a freely available public database meant as a resource for research on the immune response to SARS-CoV-2. The samples were drawn from the first 160 participants of the ongoing ImmuneRACE study and from 1,254 subjects provided by 6 global collaborators. Sample metadata almost always included a de-identified subject ID, COVID-19 status, age in years and sex. Where HLA class I and class II types were available, the types were taken from metadata supplied by the sample provider, not from assay-based typing.

Collaborating institutions collected whole blood in K2EDTA tubes following their own protocols. For TCRbeta analysis, collaborator samples were shipped as frozen whole blood, as isolated PBMCs, or as DNA extracted from either sample type. The paper as a whole reports these results and caveats: The amount of clinical and demographic metadata varied by source and participant and was provided uncurated.

The receptor's source is an elderly woman with acute or convalescent COVID-19. The rearranged segments are TRBV5-1 and TRBJ1-2; no D gene is confidently identified. Sequencing used peripheral blood. The CDR3 region has the sequence CASSLDAGGGYTF. The nucleotides read TGCGCCAGCAGCTTGGACGCTGGAGGTGGCTACACCTTC. The CDR3, completed at both ends by the reference TRBV5-1 and TRBJ1-2 genes, gives the full variable domain KAGVTQTPRYLIKTRGQQVTLSCSPISGHRSVSWYQQTPGQGLQFLFEYFSETQRNKGNFPGRFSGRQFSNSRSEMNVSTLELGDSALYLCASSLDAGGGYTFGSGTRLTVV.